This T cell receptor (beta chain) was sequenced for a study of blood T cell repertoires in COVID-19. Background on the study: Whether acute or convalescent, the COVID-19 samples came from the United States, Italy and Spain. PBMCs, B-cell-depleted T cells, or T cells provided the cDNA or gDNA that made up the material.

The authors' processing: For nucleated cells, counts were estimated from reference gene primer amplification. Some clones are missing from TCRdb's copy, which holds only in-frame ones; the method was immunoSEQ multiplex PCR. The V and J calls and clone size come from that table; D and trimming were worked out from the DNA. The sample lists approximately 200,000 clones; roughly 88% were seen once. The CDR3 spans 13 residues. The germline CDR1 and CDR2 sequences are SGHTA and FQGTGA. J lost 4 bases, V lost 4 bases, and 3 bases had no gene match. The sequencing sample was made of peripheral blood. The origin of this receptor is a man aged 55-75 years with acute or convalescent COVID-19. The rearrangement joins TRBV7-3 to TRBJ1-1, with TRBD1 matching over 7 bases. The CDR3 DNA sequence: TGTGCCAGCAGCTCGGACAGGTCCACTGAAGCTTTCTTT. This translates into CASSSDRSTEAFF.